Listed below are T cell receptor beta chains from one sample, sequenced in a study of beta chain features in type 1 diabetes. Some clones are missing from TCRdb's copy, which holds only in-frame ones; the method was immunoSEQ multiplex PCR. Altogether hundreds of thousands of clones are present, approximately 15% being singletons, with the ten largest covering less than 0.02%. The sample consisted of naive CD4+ T cells from blood. The source is a man aged 18 to 30 with type 1 diabetes. CDR3s include the opening cysteine and the closing phenylalanine or tryptophan. D genes are given only for firm matches. Not all rows give a size; the values are once, few, many and, for expanded clones, a class.

J,D,length,size,V,CDR3,DNA
TRBJ2-3,NA,15,NA,TRBV6-5,CASSYDSGTSDTQYF,TGTGCCAGCAGTTACGATTCGGGAACCTCGGATACGCAGTATTTT
TRBJ2-7,NA,13,few,TRBV18,CASSSQGPLEQYF,TGTGCCAGCTCATCCCAGGGGCCCCTCGAGCAGTACTTC
TRBJ1-2,NA,11,few,TRBV30,CAWTTVGGYTF,TGTGCCTGGACAACAGTGGGTGGCTACACCTTC
TRBJ2-2,NA,13,few,TRBV14,CASSQDFFGELFF,TGTGCCAGCAGCCAAGATTTCTTTGGGGAGCTGTTTTTT
TRBJ1-2,NA,13,few,TRBV6-5,CASSTRVAGGYTF,TGTGCCAGCAGCACCAGGGTGGCGGGGGGCTACACCTTC
TRBJ2-1,TRBD2,15,few,TRBV7-2,CASSLAGLAGTEQFF,TGTGCCAGCAGCTTAGCGGGACTAGCGGGAACTGAGCAGTTCTTC
TRBJ2-3,NA,15,NA,TRBV4-3,CASSRTGGPTDTQYF,TGCGCCAGCAGCCGGACGGGGGGCCCCACAGATACGCAGTATTTT
TRBJ2-2,NA,16,NA,TRBV28,CASSPLGGTNTGELFF,TGTGCCAGCAGCCCTCTAGGAGGGACGAACACCGGGGAGCTGTTTTTT
TRBJ2-6,NA,16,few,TRBV5-1,CASSLPGGTGANVLTF,TGCGCCAGCAGCTTGCCAGGCGGGACCGGGGCCAACGTCCTGACTTTC
TRBJ2-5,NA,15,few,TRBV30,CAWSAASGRQETQYF,TGTGCCTGGAGTGCGGCATCAGGGCGCCAAGAGACCCAGTACTTC
TRBJ2-7,NA,14,few,TRBV5-6,CASSRTTSSYEQYF,TGTGCCAGCAGCAGGACTACCAGCTCCTACGAGCAGTACTTC
TRBJ2-7,TRBD1,15,few,TRBV4-1,CASSQTGTAGYEQYF,TGCGCCAGCAGCCAGACCGGGACAGCCGGGTACGAGCAGTACTTC
TRBJ2-1,NA,15,NA,TRBV7-2,CASSLRRGNMIEQFF,TGTGCCAGCAGCTTAAGGCGCGGGAACATGATTGAGCAGTTCTTC
TRBJ2-1,NA,15,few,TRBV7-2,CASSPRGAQAGPQFF,TGTGCCAGCAGCCCTCGGGGGGCGCAGGCCGGGCCCCAGTTCTTC
TRBJ2-5,NA,14,NA,TRBV7-8,CASKRSGNQETQYF,TGTGCCAGCAAGCGGTCCGGGAACCAAGAGACCCAGTACTTC
TRBJ1-6,TRBD1,15,NA,TRBV6-5,CASRELTGGVSPLHF,TGTGCCAGTAGAGAACTGACAGGGGGCGTTTCACCCCTCCACTTT
TRBJ1-3,NA,15,NA,TRBV9,CASSVASGSGNTIYF,TGTGCCAGCAGCGTAGCTTCAGGGTCTGGAAACACCATATATTTT
TRBJ1-1,TRBD1,17,few,TRBV14,CASSQERGQGKNTEAFF,TGTGCCAGCAGCCAAGAGAGAGGACAGGGGAAGAACACTGAAGCTTTCTTT
TRBJ2-3,TRBD2,15,few,TRBV5-1,CASSASGTSTDTQYF,TGCGCCAGCAGCGCTAGCGGGACTAGCACAGATACGCAGTATTTT
TRBJ2-1,NA,14,few,TRBV5-1,CASSSTVSYNEQFF,TGCGCCAGCAGCTCGACAGTCTCCTACAATGAGCAGTTCTTC
TRBJ1-6,TRBD1,13,NA,TRBV19,CASSIAGGSPLHF,TGTGCCAGTAGTATAGCAGGGGGTTCACCCCTCCACTTT
TRBJ1-1,NA,13,NA,TRBV12-5,CASGLRGNTEAFF,TGTGCTAGTGGTTTACGGGGGAACACTGAAGCTTTCTTT
TRBJ2-7,TRBD1,15,NA,TRBV18,CASSPPGTGRYEQYF,TGTGCCAGCTCACCTCCCGGGACAGGTCGCTACGAGCAGTACTTC
TRBJ1-1,TRBD1,15,few,TRBV25-1,CASSPTTGVNTEAFF,TGTGCCAGCAGTCCAACGACAGGGGTGAACACTGAAGCTTTCTTT
TRBJ2-2,NA,13,few,TRBV29-1,CSVDAVNTGELFF,TGCAGCGTTGACGCGGTGAACACCGGGGAGCTGTTTTTT
TRBJ2-1,TRBD1,11,NA,TRBV7-9,CASSLTGLQFF,TGTGCCAGCAGCTTGACAGGGCTGCAGTTCTTC
TRBJ2-5,NA,16,NA,TRBV5-4,CASGGSRELPGETQYF,TGTGCCAGCGGGGGAAGCCGGGAGCTTCCAGGGGAGACCCAGTACTTC
TRBJ2-1,NA,15,NA,TRBV5-4,CASSLSSLLNNEQFF,TGTGCCAGCAGCTTATCCTCACTTCTAAACAATGAGCAGTTCTTC
TRBJ2-7,NA,13,few,TRBV30,CAHTDTYSYEQYF,TGTGCCCACACCGACACATACTCCTACGAGCAGTACTTC
TRBJ2-7,TRBD2,17,few,TRBV28,CASSRSPGREASYEQYF,TGTGCCAGCAGTCGGTCGCCGGGACGGGAGGCCTCCTACGAGCAGTACTTC
TRBJ2-1,TRBD2,14,few,TRBV18,CASSLGLAENEQFF,TGTGCCAGCTCGCTGGGACTAGCGGAGAATGAGCAGTTCTTC
TRBJ2-7,TRBD1,13,NA,TRBV28,CASRTGPSYEQYF,TGTGCCAGCAGGACAGGGCCCTCCTACGAGCAGTACTTC
TRBJ2-7,NA,11,NA,TRBV30,CAWSVMSEQYF,TGTGCCTGGAGTGTAATGAGCGAGCAGTACTTC
TRBJ2-5,NA,14,NA,TRBV5-4,CASSLGQERMTQYF,TGTGCCAGCAGCTTGGGACAGGAACGTATGACCCAGTACTTC
TRBJ2-3,TRBD2,16,NA,TRBV4-1,CASSPRAGQSTDTQYF,TGCGCCAGCAGCCCTCGAGCGGGGCAAAGCACAGATACGCAGTATTTT
TRBJ2-3,TRBD1,15,NA,TRBV11-2,CASSSQGASTDTQYF,TGTGCCAGCAGCTCCCAGGGGGCTAGCACAGATACGCAGTATTTT
TRBJ2-1,TRBD1,14,NA,TRBV4-3,CASSQMGQGSEQFF,TGCGCCAGCAGCCAAATGGGACAGGGGAGTGAGCAGTTCTTC
TRBJ2-5,TRBD2,16,NA,TRBV30,CAWSTRKGLAGVAQYF,TGTGCCTGGAGTACCCGAAAAGGACTAGCGGGAGTGGCCCAGTACTTC
TRBJ1-1,NA,14,few,TRBV5-1,CASSLTGGNTEAFF,TGCGCCAGCAGCTTGACAGGCGGAAACACTGAAGCTTTCTTT
TRBJ2-7,NA,12,NA,TRBV28,CASTDRPYEQYF,TGTGCCAGCACCGACAGACCCTACGAGCAGTACTTC
TRBJ2-7,TRBD2,15,NA,TRBV30,CAWRETRGLAREQYF,TGTGCCTGGAGGGAAACCAGGGGACTAGCGAGGGAGCAGTACTTC
TRBJ1-2,NA,17,NA,TRBV27,CASSKNFFVIPAYGYTF,TGTGCCAGCAGTAAAAACTTTTTCGTTATTCCTGCGTATGGCTACACCTTC
TRBJ2-7,NA,12,few,TRBV7-9,CVSGDSPYEQYF,TGTGTCTCGGGGGACAGTCCGTACGAGCAGTACTTC
TRBJ2-2,NA,14,NA,TRBV30,CAWKGGPGTGELFF,TGTGCCTGGAAGGGGGGGCCCGGCACCGGGGAGCTGTTTTTT
TRBJ2-5,TRBD2,16,NA,TRBV28,CASSPSGTRGVETQYF,TGTGCCAGCAGTCCATCCGGGACCCGGGGGGTGGAGACCCAGTACTTC
TRBJ1-4,NA,12,few,TRBV28,CASAGQNEKLFF,TGTGCCAGTGCTGGACAGAATGAAAAACTGTTTTTT
TRBJ2-7,NA,11,few,TRBV7-9,CASSTGTEQYF,TGTGCCAGCAGCACCGGGACAGAGCAGTACTTC
TRBJ2-4,NA,13,NA,TRBV29-1,CSVEGLAKNIQYF,TGCAGCGTGGAAGGACTAGCCAAAAACATTCAGTACTTC
TRBJ2-1,TRBD2,15,NA,TRBV28,CASSTIAGGHNEQFF,TGTGCCAGCAGTACCATAGCGGGAGGGCACAATGAGCAGTTCTTC